The 10 T cell receptor beta chains given below trace back to one sample, sequenced in a study of blood T cell repertoires in COVID-19. Libraries were prepared by immunoSEQ multiplex PCR; TCRdb keeps only in-frame clonotypes and omits some of them. The sample includes 200,000 to 300,000 clones, over 70% of them seen just once. Sequenced: peripheral blood. The receptor source for this set is a woman of 80 years or more with acute or convalescent COVID-19.

The count of this clone is one. The chain employs TRBV5-4 and TRBJ2-7; the D is unclear. The CDR3 has 13 residues. Trimming left V 0 bases short and J 7 bases short, with 11 bases between. CDR1 and CDR2 from the germline V gene are SGHNT and YYREEE (reference sequence). CDR3 protein: CASSLAIAREQYF. The DNA of the CDR3 is TGTGCCAGCAGCTTGGCGATAGCCCGGGAGCAGTACTTC.

The V and J genes are TRBV6-4 and TRBJ2-6; D ambiguous. Germline CDR1 reads MRHNA; CDR2 reads SNTAGT. The CDR3 covers 15 residues. Trimming cost V 2 bases and J 0 bases, with 5 bases left between them. The chain's CDR3 is CASSDEFSGANVLTF. In DNA form, the CDR3 reads TGTGCCAGCAGTGACGAGTTCTCTGGGGCCAACGTCCTGACTTTC.

The rearrangement joins TRBV20-1 to TRBJ1-4; no definite D call. The ends were cut back, 6 bases at V and 4 bases at J, with 6 bases in the middle. This CDR3 region has 11 residues. The germline gives CDR1 DFQATT, CDR2 SNEGSKA (reference sequence). CDR3 DNA: TGCAGTGCGCGACTTAATGAAAAACTGTTTTTT. This encodes CSARLNEKLFF.

The V gene is TRBV6-1, the J gene TRBJ1-2; weak D call: TRBD1 (5 bases). The V end was cut by 3 bases, the J end by 5 bases, with 10 bases between. This CDR3 contains 13 residues. Germline values: CDR1 MNHNS, CDR2 SASEGT. The CDR3, as DNA: TGTGCCAGCAGTGAGGGGGGGAGGTATGGCTACACCTTC. Its protein product is CASSEGGRYGYTF.

This rearrangement joins TRBV7-8 to TRBJ2-3; D gene ambiguous. With 2 bases removed from V and 0 bases from J, the gap between germline ends came to 15 bases. The CDR3 is 17 residues long. The germline V gene has CDR1 SGHVS and CDR2 FQNEAQ. The CDR3 spells CASSLLPPPTSTDTQYF. CDR3 nucleotide sequence: TGTGCCAGCAGCTTACTTCCCCCCCCTACGAGCACAGATACGCAGTATTTT.

V is TRBV4-1 and J is TRBJ1-1; 9 nucleotides line up with TRBD1. J was trimmed by 8 bases and V by 3 bases; bases with no gene match: 7. Germline assignment: CDR1 MGHRA and CDR2 YSYEKL. This CDR3 has 14 amino acids. CDR3 sequence (DNA): TGCGCCAGCAGCCAGCAACAGGGGGCATTCGAAGCTTTCTTT. Translating it yields CASSQQQGAFEAFF.

This clone was found a few times. The V and J genes are TRBV18 and TRBJ2-7; D call uncertain. CDR1 and CDR2 (germline): KGHSH, LQKENI. V was clipped by 1 base and J by 2 bases, with 12 bases between them. This CDR3 contains 15 residues. The CDR3: CASSPRAEMPYEQYF. DNA of the CDR3: TGTGCCAGCTCACCACGGGCAGAAATGCCCTACGAGCAGTACTTC.

This chain joins TRBV7-6 and TRBJ2-7, with TRBD2 matching over 7 bases. V shed 1 base, J shed 3 bases, and the junction held 9 bases outside the gene matches. Germline CDR1 reads SGHVS; CDR2 reads FNYEAQ. The CDR3 has 16 amino acids. CDR3 sequence: CASSLEGGSGIYEQYF. For the CDR3, the DNA is TGTGCCAGCAGCTTAGAGGGAGGGAGCGGAATCTACGAGCAGTACTTC.

This clone has more than one count but fewer than ten. This sequence joins TRBV15 and TRBJ2-7; maybe TRBD1 (5 bases). The V and J ends lost 1 base and 5 bases respectively, with 15 bases between them. Per germline, CDR1 LNHNV and CDR2 YYDKDF (reference sequence). CDR3 length equals 15 residues. The CDR3 nucleotides are TGTGCCACCAGCAGAGTTTTAGGGGCTGGGGACGAGCAGTACTTC. Its protein is CATSRVLGAGDEQYF.

The chain is built from TRBV2 and TRBJ2-7, with D tentatively TRBD2 (5 bases). Germline lookup yields CDR1 SNHLY and CDR2 FYNNEI. CDR3 length: 13 residues. The V end lost 5 bases, the J end lost 2 bases, and 10 bases lay between the germline ends. As DNA, the CDR3 is TGTGCCAGCAGTCCCCGGGAAGCCTACGAGCAGTACTTC. This codes for CASSPREAYEQYF.